The 9 T cell receptor beta chains in this list originate from one sample, sequenced in a study of cytomegalovirus exposure and HLA in healthy donors. Using immunoSEQ multiplex PCR, the repertoire was profiled, and TCRdb retains in-frame clones only, with some absent. Among 150,000 to 200,000 clones, about 90% were seen once, and the ten largest hold approximately 2.9%. Sequenced sample: PBMCs. These receptors were collected from a young woman in good health and CMV-seropositive.

The chain has TRBV6-6 and TRBJ1-6; D unclear. From germline, CDR1 is MNHNY and CDR2 SVGAGI (reference sequence). The CDR3 runs to 15 residues. Trimming took 5 bases from V and 7 from J, leaving 15 bases between them. In DNA form, the CDR3 reads TGTGCCAGCAGTCTCCGGGAGGGCAACAATTCACCCCTCCACTTT. It is translated as CASSLREGNNSPLHF.

The gene calls are TRBV28 and TRBJ2-7, with 8 bases matching TRBD1. V lost 6 bases and J lost 4; bases outside the gene matches: 11. This CDR3 contains 15 residues. Germline CDR1 is MDHEN and CDR2 is SYDVKM. As DNA, the CDR3 is TGTGCCAGCAGACGTTCTCAGGGGGCCTGGTACGAGCAGTACTTC. Residues: CASRRSQGAWYEQYF.

This sequence joins TRBV6-5 and TRBJ1-1; D may be TRBD1 (5 bases). V gave up 5 bases and J gave up 1 base, with 11 bases separating them. Germline CDR1 MNHEY, CDR2 SVGAGI. This CDR3 has 14 residues. The CDR3: CASSPGGGNTEAFF. CDR3 nucleotides: TGTGCCAGCAGTCCTGGGGGAGGGAACACTGAAGCTTTCTTT.

The chain recombines TRBV4-1 with TRBJ1-2, with D perhaps matching TRBD1 (6 bases). Germline V gene sequence: CDR1 MGHRA, CDR2 YSYEKL. Trimming stripped 3 bases from V and 3 bases from J, with 17 bases between. The CDR3 covers 16 residues. This CDR3 reads CASSQIQGEVYYGYTF. In nucleotides, the CDR3 is TGCGCCAGCAGCCAGATACAGGGCGAAGTGTACTATGGCTACACCTTC.

V is TRBV4-1 and J is TRBJ1-5; D gene unclear. This CDR3 is 17 amino acids long. Germline CDR1 and CDR2: MGHRA and YSYEKL. V dropped 1 base and J dropped 0 bases, with 13 bases sitting between them. The CDR3, as DNA: TGCGCCAGCAGCCAAGGAGGTGGCGTAAATAGCAATCAGCCCCAGCATTTT. It encodes CASSQGGGVNSNQPQHF.

This clone was observed once. The chain is built from TRBV6-1 and TRBJ1-2, with D perhaps TRBD1 (6 bases). Germline values: CDR1 MNHNS, CDR2 SASEGT. Trimming took off 2 bases at V and 5 bases at J, with 15 bases between the two ends. The CDR3 length is 15 residues. The CDR3 nucleotides read TGTGCCAGCAGTGAATCGGCAGGGGCTAGGTATGGCTACACCTTC. It yields the protein CASSESAGARYGYTF.

The chain couples TRBV4-2 to TRBJ2-7; 11 nucleotides match TRBD1. This CDR3 spans 16 amino acids. J lost 1 base, V lost 4 bases, and 6 bases had no gene match. The germline V gene has CDR1 LGHNA and CDR2 YNFKEQ. The CDR3 is CASSPRGTGGSYEQYF. In nucleotides, the CDR3 is TGTGCCAGCAGCCCCAGGGGGACAGGGGGTTCCTACGAGCAGTACTTC.

The chain recombines TRBV4-1 with TRBJ2-3; 14 bases agree with TRBD2. Per germline, CDR1 MGHRA and CDR2 YSYEKL. This CDR3 is 21 amino acids long. J was trimmed by 3 bases and V by 4 bases; bases with no gene match: 18. The chain's CDR3 is CASSPALGLAGDLGLTDTQYF. Here the CDR3 DNA reads TGCGCCAGCAGCCCTGCGCTGGGACTAGCGGGAGACTTGGGCTTAACAGATACGCAGTATTTT.

The rearrangement uses TRBV15 and TRBJ2-1; D not certain. V was pared by 1 base and J by 10 bases, with 11 bases between. The CDR3 spans 13 residues. Germline V CDR1 and CDR2: LNHNV, YYDKDF (reference sequence). Here the CDR3 DNA reads TGTGCCACCAGCAGAGCCCGAGGCTGGGAGCAGTTCTTC. This encodes CATSRARGWEQFF.